The 15 T cell receptor beta chains below were found in one sample sequenced in a study of B cell selection in AIRE deficiency. Profiling relied on immunoSEQ multiplex PCR, and the TCRdb table lists in-frame clones only, not all of them. The sample consists of around 26,000 clones, approximately 90% of them appearing once. Regulatory T cells were sorted as CD4+CD25hiCD127low/negative cells. Specimen: CD4+CD25+ Tregs sorted from PBMCs. The receptor source for this set is a human donor in good health.

The rearrangement joins TRBV4-3 to TRBJ2-7, with 12 bases matching TRBD2. CDR3 size: 15 residues. J lost 4 bases, V lost 4 bases, and 5 bases had no gene match. Germline V gene lookup returns CDR1 LGHNA and CDR2 YSLEER. CDR3 sequence reads: CASSLLAGGLYEQYF. In DNA form, the CDR3 reads TGCGCCAGCAGCCTGCTAGCGGGGGGGCTATACGAGCAGTACTTC.

The V gene is TRBV18, the J gene TRBJ2-1, with 10 bases matching TRBD2. CDR1 is KGHSH, CDR2 LQKENI, per germline. The CDR3 is made up of 17 amino acids. V lost 6 bases and J lost 8; bases outside the gene matches: 16. The CDR3 nucleotides read TGTGCCAGCTCCCGAGGGGCACTAGCGGGGACCGTCGATGAGCAGTTCTTC. Protein sequence: CASSRGALAGTVDEQFF.

The chain joins TRBV7-2 to TRBJ1-2, with D perhaps matching TRBD1 (5 bases). This CDR3 is 16 amino acids long. Germline V gene data show CDR1 as SGHTA and CDR2 as FQGNSA. Trimming left V 3 bases short and J 3 bases short, with 17 bases between. The chain's CDR3 is CASSLGRPLGDYGYTF. In DNA form, the CDR3 reads TGTGCCAGCAGCTTGGGACGGCCACTGGGGGACTATGGCTACACCTTC.

This chain links TRBV25-1 with TRBJ1-1; perhaps TRBD1 as D (5 bases). Germline CDR1 MGHDK, CDR2 SYGVNS. The CDR3 runs 15 residues. Trimming took off 4 bases at V and 1 base at J, with 13 bases between the two ends. The CDR3 is CASSVAGRTNTEAFF. DNA of the CDR3: TGTGCCAGCAGTGTGGCAGGGAGAACGAACACTGAAGCTTTCTTT. Together with reference TRBV25-1 and TRBJ1-1, the CDR3 gives the full variable domain: EADIYQTPRYLVIGTGKKITLECSQTMGHDKMYWYQQDPGMELHLIHYSYGVNSTEKGDLSSESTVSRIRTEHFPLTLESARPSHTSQYLCASSVAGRTNTEAFFGQGTRLTVV.

J is TRBJ2-3 and V is TRBV7-8; D is possibly TRBD2 (5 bases). Germline CDR1 is SGHVS and CDR2 is FQNEAQ. The CDR3 totals 13 residues. The V end lost 5 bases, the J end lost 6 bases, and 12 bases lay between the germline ends. The CDR3 is CASSPPRGDTQYF. DNA of the CDR3: TGTGCCAGCAGCCCACCCCGAGGGGATACGCAGTATTTT. Full variable domain (missing parts from reference TRBV7-8 and TRBJ2-3): GAGVSQSPRYKVAKRGQDVALRCDPISGHVSLFWYQQALGQGPEFLTYFQNEAQLDKSGLPSDRFFAERPEGSVSTLKIQRTQQEDSAVYLCASSPPRGDTQYFGPGTRLTVL.

This clone appeared a single time. The rearrangement uses TRBV2 and TRBJ2-5; no firm D call. Trimming cost V 6 bases and J 5 bases, with 13 bases left between them. Germline CDR1 is SNHLY and CDR2 is FYNNEI. This CDR3 contains 13 residues. CDR3 amino acids: CASRARSWETQYF. The CDR3 DNA is TGTGCCAGCAGGGCCCGGAGCTGGGAGACCCAGTACTTC.

The chain has TRBV7-9 and TRBJ1-2, with 10 positions matching TRBD1. The CDR3 runs 13 residues. J was trimmed by 7 bases and V by 5 bases; bases with no gene match: 4. Looked up from germline, CDR1 is SEHNR and CDR2 is FQNEAQ (reference sequence). The CDR3 is CASSPGQGRGYTF. CDR3 sequence (DNA): TGTGCCAGCAGCCCGGGACAGGGGCGTGGCTACACCTTC. Complete variable domain (other parts from reference TRBV7-9 and TRBJ1-2): DTGVSQNPRHKITKRGQNVTFRCDPISEHNRLYWYRQTLGQGPEFLTYFQNEAQLEKSRLLSDRFSAERPKGSFSTLEIQRTEQGDSAMYLCASSPGQGRGYTFGSGTRLTVV.

The rearrangement links TRBV9 to TRBJ2-3; D is unresolved. With 2 bases removed from V and 5 bases from J, the gap between germline ends came to 6 bases. The CDR3 extends over 12 amino acids. Germline lookup yields CDR1 SGDLS and CDR2 YYNGEE. The DNA for the CDR3 is TGTGCCAGCAGCGTGGGTCTAGATACGCAGTATTTT. Amino acid sequence: CASSVGLDTQYF. Based on the CDR3 plus reference TRBV9 and TRBJ2-3, the full variable domain is DSGVTQTPKHLITATGQRVTLRCSPRSGDLSVYWYQQSLDQGLQFLIQYYNGEERAKGNILERFSAQQFPDLHSELNLSSLELGDSALYFCASSVGLDTQYFGPGTRLTVL.

The V call is TRBV9, the J call TRBJ2-2; TRBD2 matches 16 bases. CDR3 size: 19 residues. The trim removed 3 bases at V and 5 bases at J, leaving 10 bases unmatched. Germline V gene sequence: CDR1 SGDLS, CDR2 YYNGEE. The CDR3 here is CASSASPGLAGGQTGELFF. In DNA form, the CDR3 reads TGTGCCAGCAGCGCGAGTCCGGGACTAGCGGGGGGGCAAACCGGGGAGCTGTTTTTT.

The chain employs TRBV5-1 and TRBJ2-2, with 9 bases that match TRBD1. The ends lost 3 bases at V and 0 bases at J; junction bases unmatched: 6. Germline loops: CDR1 SGHRS, CDR2 YFSETQ. The CDR3 runs 17 residues. The CDR3 sequence is CASSSTGGTTNTGELFF. CDR3 DNA: TGCGCCAGCAGCTCGACAGGGGGAACTACGAACACCGGGGAGCTGTTTTTT.

V gene TRBV27 combines with J gene TRBJ1-4; tentatively, D is TRBD1 (6 bases). The CDR3 extends over 18 amino acids. V shed 0 bases and J shed 5 bases, with 19 bases lying between them. Looked up from germline, CDR1 is MNHEY and CDR2 is SMNVEV (reference sequence). CDR3 region: CASSLSPRGARVNEKLFF. CDR3 sequence (DNA): TGTGCCAGCAGTTTATCGCCCCGGGGGGCCAGAGTAAATGAAAAACTGTTTTTT.

The genes are TRBV5-5 and TRBJ2-2; D possibly corresponds to TRBD1 (6 bases). The CDR3 is 16 amino acids. The V end was cut by 0 bases, the J end by 0 bases, with 9 bases between. The V gene's germline CDR1 is SGHKS and CDR2 YYEKEE (reference sequence). The chain's CDR3 is CASSLGGGPNTGELFF. CDR3 DNA sequence: TGTGCCAGCAGCTTGGGTGGGGGCCCGAACACCGGGGAGCTGTTTTTT.

The chain's CDR3 is CASSQTGFGGEKLFF. The CDR3 DNA is TGTGCCAGCAGTCAGACCGGGTTTGGGGGTGAAAAACTGTTTTTT. The gene calls are TRBV11-2 and TRBJ1-4; D perhaps matches TRBD1 (5 bases). Germline lookup yields CDR1 SGHAT and CDR2 FQNNGV. Trimming removed 6 bases from V and 7 bases from J, with 18 bases in between. This CDR3 is 15 amino acids long.

V and J are TRBV6-5 and TRBJ2-1, with a possible D match to TRBD1 (6 bases). The V end lost 6 bases, the J end lost 10 bases, and 16 bases lay between the germline ends. The CDR3 spans 13 residues. Germline lookup yields CDR1 MNHEY and CDR2 SVGAGI. The CDR3 loop reads CASRRTVSREQFF. CDR3 in DNA: TGTGCCAGCAGAAGGACAGTGAGCAGGGAGCAGTTCTTC.

This chain uses TRBV6-4 with TRBJ1-5; 7 bases agree with TRBD1. The CDR3 has 17 amino acids. The V segment lost 0 bases and the J segment 1 base; nucleotides outside the gene matches: 6. From germline, CDR1 is MRHNA and CDR2 SNTAGT. The CDR3 DNA follows: TGTGCCAGCAGTGACTCGCCCCTGACAGGGAGCAATCAGCCCCAGCATTTT. Amino acid sequence: CASSDSPLTGSNQPQHF.